This T cell receptor beta chain was sequenced in a study of spatial heterogeneity in lung cancer. Across the whole study: Among detected sequences, beta-chain ones consistently exceeded alpha-chain ones in number.

TCRdb reanalysed the 5' RACE reads using MiXCR and keeps one entry per CDR3 protein. The sample includes about 70,000 distinct CDR3 sequences, over 7% seen only once; the top ten take less than 2%. This clonotype appeared many times. Its antigen is currently unknown. Germline CDR1 SGDLS, CDR2 YYNGEE. The CDR3 sequence is 17 residues long. Unmatched junction bases numbered 13, after V lost 4 bases and J lost 3 bases. Time point here: blood at routine non-recurrence follow-up after resection. Study-wide results and limits: Blood contained ubiquitous expanded tumor TCRs more at resection than at follow-up.

The sample in question was PBMCs, obtained at follow-up. This clonotype was sampled from a female donor with early-stage non-small cell lung cancer. The rearrangement joins TRBV9 to TRBJ2-3; 8 bases are a match to TRBD2. CDR3 residues: CASSQSGAGGGTDTQYF. CDR3 coding DNA: TGTGCCAGCAGCCAAAGCGGGGCGGGAGGCGGTACAGATACGCAGTATTTT.